A selection of T cell receptor beta chains follows, all from one sample in a study of high-grade serous ovarian cancer treatment subgroups. Assay: immunoSEQ multiplex PCR; the TCRdb copy retains only in-frame clones and omits some. This sample has several thousand clones, with roughly three quarters found just once. The specimen was tumor tissue. Every receptor here comes from a human donor with high-grade serous ovarian cancer. Each CDR3 is given with its conserved first and last residue. A D gene is named only where the DNA matches it firmly. Clone size is not always given. Where it is, it says once, few, many or a class for expanded clones.

v_call	d_call	j_call	cdr3_length	clone_size	cdr3_nt	cdr3_aa
TRBV9	.	TRBJ1-1	14	.	TGTGCCAGCAGCGTCGGGGGGACCCACACTGAAGCTTTCTTT	CASSVGGTHTEAFF
TRBV2	.	TRBJ1-4	14	.	TGTGCCAGCAGTGAAGCGCTAGGGGCAGGGAGGCTGTTTTTT	CASSEALGAGRLFF
TRBV9	.	TRBJ1-3	13	.	TGTGCCAGCAGCGCCTTGCCCAGTGGCACCATATATTTT	CASSALPSGTIYF
TRBV7-2	TRBD2	TRBJ2-1	17	.	TGTGCCAGCAGCTCCTTCCTCCTAGCGGGAGGGGGGAATGAGCAGTTCTTC	CASSSFLLAGGGNEQFF
TRBV9	.	TRBJ2-1	15	.	TGTGCCAGCAGCGGTCGGGCCGGAGTATTGGATGAGCAGTTCTTC	CASSGRAGVLDEQFF
TRBV30	TRBD1	TRBJ2-5	17	once	TGTGCCTGGAGCGGCGCAACAGGGGGCGCCCTGGGGGAGACCCAGTACTTC	CAWSGATGGALGETQYF
TRBV7-3	TRBD2	TRBJ2-1	15	.	TGTGCCAGCAGCATCGATCCTAGCGGCCACAATGAGCAGTTCTTC	CASSIDPSGHNEQFF
TRBV5-1	.	TRBJ1-3	15	.	TGCGCCAGCAGCCCGGACGTCCGCTCTGGAAACACCATATATTTT	CASSPDVRSGNTIYF
TRBV6-4	TRBD1	TRBJ2-7	14	.	TGTGCCAGCAGTCCCTGGAAGGGGGCTAACGAGCAGTACTTC	CASSPWKGANEQYF
TRBV6-5	.	TRBJ2-5	13	.	TGTGCCAGCTCGGGCCCCAACCAAGAGACCCAGTACTTC	CASSGPNQETQYF
TRBV5-6	.	TRBJ1-1	13	once	TGTGCCAGCAGCTTTGACGCAGATACTGAAGCTTTCTTT	CASSFDADTEAFF
TRBV5-5	.	TRBJ2-2	13	.	TGTGCCAGCAGCTTGGTGGGGCCCGGGGAGCTGTTTTTT	CASSLVGPGELFF
TRBV30	TRBD1	TRBJ1-4	14	.	TGTGCCTGGAGTGGGACAGGGGGCAATGAAAAACTGTTTTTT	CAWSGTGGNEKLFF
TRBV4-1	TRBD2	TRBJ2-7	14	.	TGCGCCAGCAGCTGGACTAGCGGGGACTACGAGCAGTACTTC	CASSWTSGDYEQYF
TRBV7-3	.	TRBJ1-1	13	.	TGTGCCAGCAGCTTTTCGGTGAACACTGAAGCTTTCTTT	CASSFSVNTEAFF
TRBV10-3	.	TRBJ2-7	13	.	TGTGCCATCAAGGGTTCTAACTCCTACGAGCAGTACTTC	CAIKGSNSYEQYF
TRBV27	TRBD2	TRBJ2-1	17	.	TGTGCCAGCAGACCGGGACTAGCGGGGGGGTCCGTCAATGAGCAGTTCTTC	CASRPGLAGGSVNEQFF
TRBV4-3	.	TRBJ2-1	12	.	TGCGCCAGCAGCCAAGATGGGGCAGAGCAGTTCTTC	CASSQDGAEQFF
TRBV5-4	TRBD1	TRBJ2-7	14	.	TGTGCCAGCAGCACGGACAGGGGACCCTACGAGCAGTACTTC	CASSTDRGPYEQYF
TRBV6-5	.	TRBJ2-7	11	.	TGTGCCAGCAGCTCCGTCTACGAGCAGTACTTC	CASSSVYEQYF
TRBV6-5	.	TRBJ2-1	15	.	TGTGCCAGCAGTGTGGCGGGAGAGGGGGCCAATGAGCAGTTCTTC	CASSVAGEGANEQFF
TRBV7-6	.	TRBJ1-6	13	.	TGTGCCAGCAGCTCCTGGACTAATTCACCCCTCCACTTT	CASSSWTNSPLHF
TRBV6-5	.	TRBJ2-7	12	.	TGTGCCAGCGCAGGGACTTCCTACGAGCAGTACTTC	CASAGTSYEQYF
TRBV2	TRBD1	TRBJ1-1	14	.	TGTGCCACTCGGGCACAGGGGGCGGTCACTGAAGCTTTCTTT	CATRAQGAVTEAFF
TRBV19	TRBD1	TRBJ1-5	18	.	TGTGCCAGTAGTGTCAGGGGGCGGGGAGATTATAGCAATCAGCCCCAGCATTTT	CASSVRGRGDYSNQPQHF
TRBV29-1	TRBD1	TRBJ1-2	14	.	TGCAGCGTCCAAGGGGGCCTACTAGGCTATGGCTACACCTTC	CSVQGGLLGYGYTF
TRBV5-1	.	TRBJ1-5	15	once	TGCGCCAGCAGCTTGGAGGGTTATAGCAATCAGCCCCAGCATTTT	CASSLEGYSNQPQHF
TRBV29-1	TRBD2	TRBJ2-1	14	.	TGCAGCGTTAAAAGCGGGGTTCTCTACAATGAGCAGTTCTTC	CSVKSGVLYNEQFF
TRBV30	TRBD1	TRBJ1-3	16	.	TGTGCCTGGAGTGGTTACGAGGGGGCGCATAGAAACACCATATATTTT	CAWSGYEGAHRNTIYF
TRBV29-1	TRBD2	TRBJ2-4	16	.	TGCAGCGCTTTACTAGCGGGAGACGGGGCCAAAAACATTCAGTACTTC	CSALLAGDGAKNIQYF
TRBV7-7	.	TRBJ2-1	14	.	TGTGCTAGCAGCCCCGACCCAGAGATCAGTGAGCAGTTCTTC	CASSPDPEISEQFF
TRBV10-3	TRBD1	TRBJ1-2	14	.	TGTGCCATCAGTGCACAGGGGGCGCAGAGTGGCTACACCTTC	CAISAQGAQSGYTF
TRBV18	.	TRBJ2-7	16	.	TGTGCCAGCTCACCACCGAAGCTCCTCGGGTCCTACGAGCAGTACTTC	CASSPPKLLGSYEQYF
TRBV9	TRBD2	TRBJ2-3	15	.	TGTGCCAGCACCCGAGCGGGGGGCAACACAGATACGCAGTATTTT	CASTRAGGNTDTQYF
TRBV30	.	TRBJ1-2	13	once	TGTGCCTGGAGTCACGGTGGGACCTATGGCTACACCTTC	CAWSHGGTYGYTF
TRBV15	.	TRBJ2-5	14	.	TGTGCCACCAGCAGAGAGGGGGTTCTGGAGACCCAGTACTTC	CATSREGVLETQYF
TRBV2	TRBD2	TRBJ2-7	12	.	TGTGCCTTGGGGGGGAGGGCCGACGAGCAGTACTTC	CALGGRADEQYF
TRBV27	.	TRBJ1-1	13	.	TGTGCCAGCAGTTTGGGGAGTAACACTGAAGCTTTCTTT	CASSLGSNTEAFF
TRBV7-2	.	TRBJ2-5	15	.	TGTGCCAGCAGCCTACGAGGGGGACCCGAAGAGACCCAGTACTTC	CASSLRGGPEETQYF
TRBV5-1	.	TRBJ1-4	12	few	TGCGCCAGCAGCTTTGAGAATGAAAAACTGTTTTTT	CASSFENEKLFF
TRBV30	.	TRBJ1-3	15	.	TGTGCCTGGAGTCCCAGACAGGCTAGTGGAAACACCATATATTTT	CAWSPRQASGNTIYF
TRBV5-1	.	TRBJ1-2	14	few	TGCGCCAGCAGTCCCATGACACAGGACTATGGCTACACCTTC	CASSPMTQDYGYTF
TRBV6-5	.	TRBJ1-2	14	once	TGTGCCAGCACCACAATCGGACGGAGTCATGGCTACACCTTC	CASTTIGRSHGYTF
TRBV6-1	TRBD2	TRBJ2-7	16	.	TGTGCCAGCAGTGAAGGGGGGACTAGCGGGAGCTACGAGCAGTACTTC	CASSEGGTSGSYEQYF